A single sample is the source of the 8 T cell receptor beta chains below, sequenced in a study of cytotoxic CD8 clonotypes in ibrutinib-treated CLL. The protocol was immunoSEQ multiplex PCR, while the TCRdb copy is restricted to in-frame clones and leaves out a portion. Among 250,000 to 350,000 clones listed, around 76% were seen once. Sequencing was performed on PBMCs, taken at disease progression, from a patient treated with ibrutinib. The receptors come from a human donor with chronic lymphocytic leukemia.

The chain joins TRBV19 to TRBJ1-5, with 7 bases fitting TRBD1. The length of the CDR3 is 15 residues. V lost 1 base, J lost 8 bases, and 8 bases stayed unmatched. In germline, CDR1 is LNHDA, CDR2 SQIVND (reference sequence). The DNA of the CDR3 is TGTGCCAGTAGTATAGGAGGGGGCCGCACGAAGCCCCAGCATTTT. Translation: CASSIGGGRTKPQHF.

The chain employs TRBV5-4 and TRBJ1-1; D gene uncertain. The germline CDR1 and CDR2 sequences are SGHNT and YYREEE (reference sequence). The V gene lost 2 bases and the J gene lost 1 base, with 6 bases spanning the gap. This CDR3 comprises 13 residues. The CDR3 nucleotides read TGTGCCAGCAGCTTACGGACGAACACTGAAGCTTTCTTT. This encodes CASSLRTNTEAFF. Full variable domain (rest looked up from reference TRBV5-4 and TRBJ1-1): ETGVTQSPTHLIKTRGQQVTLRCSSQSGHNTVSWYQQALGQGPQFIFQYYREEENGRGNFPPRFSGLQFPNYSSELNVNALELDDSALYLCASSLRTNTEAFFGQGTRLTVV.

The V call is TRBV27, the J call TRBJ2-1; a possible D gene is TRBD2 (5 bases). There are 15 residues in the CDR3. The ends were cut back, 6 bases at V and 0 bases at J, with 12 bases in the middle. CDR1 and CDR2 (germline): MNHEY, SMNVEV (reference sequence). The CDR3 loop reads CASSTGSSSYNEQFF. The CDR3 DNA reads TGTGCCAGCAGCACGGGGTCTAGCTCCTACAATGAGCAGTTCTTC.

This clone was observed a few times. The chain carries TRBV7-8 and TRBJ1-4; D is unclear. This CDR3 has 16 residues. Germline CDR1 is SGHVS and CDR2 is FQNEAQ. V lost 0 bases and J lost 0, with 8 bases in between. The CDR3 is CASSLAHRATNEKLFF. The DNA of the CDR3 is TGTGCCAGCAGCTTAGCGCACAGAGCAACTAATGAAAAACTGTTTTTT.

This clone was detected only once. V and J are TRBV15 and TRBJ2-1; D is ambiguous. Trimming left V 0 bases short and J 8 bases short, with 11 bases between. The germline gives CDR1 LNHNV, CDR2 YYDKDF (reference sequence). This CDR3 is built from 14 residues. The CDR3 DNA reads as TGTGCCACCAGCAGAGAGGCGGTTGGGGATGAGCAGTTCTTC. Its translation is CATSREAVGDEQFF.

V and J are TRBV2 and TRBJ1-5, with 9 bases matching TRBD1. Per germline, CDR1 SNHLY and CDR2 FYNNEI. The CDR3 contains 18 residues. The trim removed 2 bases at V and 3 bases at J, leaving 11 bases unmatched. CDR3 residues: CASSEPRDRVNPNQPQHF. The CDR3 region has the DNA TGTGCCAGCAGTGAACCCCGGGACAGGGTTAACCCCAATCAGCCCCAGCATTTT.

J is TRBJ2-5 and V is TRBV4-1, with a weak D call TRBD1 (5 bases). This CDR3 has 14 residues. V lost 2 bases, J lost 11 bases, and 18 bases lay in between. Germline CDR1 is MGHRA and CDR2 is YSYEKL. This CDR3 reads CASSQIAAGLEQYF. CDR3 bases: TGCGCCAGCAGCCAAATCGCCGCAGGGCTTGAGCAGTACTTC.

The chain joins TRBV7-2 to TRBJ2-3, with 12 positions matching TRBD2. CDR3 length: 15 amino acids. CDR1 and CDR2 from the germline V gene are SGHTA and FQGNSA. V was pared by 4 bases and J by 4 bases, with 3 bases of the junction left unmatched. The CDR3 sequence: CASSSLAGGPDTQYF. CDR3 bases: TGTGCCAGCAGCTCCCTAGCGGGAGGGCCAGATACGCAGTATTTT.